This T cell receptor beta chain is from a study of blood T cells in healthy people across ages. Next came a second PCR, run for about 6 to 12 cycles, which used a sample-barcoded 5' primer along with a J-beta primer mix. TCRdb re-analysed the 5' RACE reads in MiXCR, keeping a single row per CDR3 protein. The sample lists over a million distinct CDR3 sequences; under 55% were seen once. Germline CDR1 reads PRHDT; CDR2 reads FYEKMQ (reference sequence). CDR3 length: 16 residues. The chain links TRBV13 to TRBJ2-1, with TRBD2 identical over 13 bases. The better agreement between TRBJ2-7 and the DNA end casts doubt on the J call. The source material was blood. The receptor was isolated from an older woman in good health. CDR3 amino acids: CASSVATSGRYNEQYF. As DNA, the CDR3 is TGTGCCAGCAGCGTCGCGACTAGCGGGAGGTACAATGAGCAGTACTTC.